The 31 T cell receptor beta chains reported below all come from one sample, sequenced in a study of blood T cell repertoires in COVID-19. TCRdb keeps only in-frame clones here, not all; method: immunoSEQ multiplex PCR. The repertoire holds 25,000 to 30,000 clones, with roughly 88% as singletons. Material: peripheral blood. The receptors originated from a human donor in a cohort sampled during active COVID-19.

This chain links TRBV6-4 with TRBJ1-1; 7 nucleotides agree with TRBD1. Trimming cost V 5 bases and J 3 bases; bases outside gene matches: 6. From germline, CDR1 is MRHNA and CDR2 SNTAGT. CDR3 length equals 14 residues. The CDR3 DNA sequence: TGTGCCAGCAGTAAGGGGACAGAAGACACTGAAGCTTTCTTT. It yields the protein CASSKGTEDTEAFF.

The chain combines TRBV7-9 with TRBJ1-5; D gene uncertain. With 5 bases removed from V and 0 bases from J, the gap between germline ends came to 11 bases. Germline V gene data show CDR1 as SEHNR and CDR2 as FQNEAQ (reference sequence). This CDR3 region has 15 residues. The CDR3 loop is CASSLGQYSNQPQHF. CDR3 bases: TGTGCCAGCAGCCTAGGGCAGTATAGCAATCAGCCCCAGCATTTT.

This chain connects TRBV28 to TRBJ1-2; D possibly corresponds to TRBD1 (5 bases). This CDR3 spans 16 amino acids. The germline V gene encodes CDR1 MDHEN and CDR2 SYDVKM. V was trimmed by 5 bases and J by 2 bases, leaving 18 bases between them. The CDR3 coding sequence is TGTGCCAGCAGTCCCCCTCCCCCCGACAGAAACTATGGCTACACCTTC. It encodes CASSPPPPDRNYGYTF.

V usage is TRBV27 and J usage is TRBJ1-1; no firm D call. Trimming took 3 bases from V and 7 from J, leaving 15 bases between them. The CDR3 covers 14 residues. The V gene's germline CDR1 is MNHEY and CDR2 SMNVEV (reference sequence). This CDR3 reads CASSLEFTAIEAFF. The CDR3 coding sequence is TGTGCCAGCAGTTTGGAGTTTACGGCAATTGAAGCTTTCTTT.

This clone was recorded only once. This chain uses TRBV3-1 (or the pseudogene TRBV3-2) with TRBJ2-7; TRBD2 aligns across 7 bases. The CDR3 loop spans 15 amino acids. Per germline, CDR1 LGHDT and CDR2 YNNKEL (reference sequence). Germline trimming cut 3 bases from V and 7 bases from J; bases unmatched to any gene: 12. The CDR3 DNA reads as TGTGCCAGCAGCCAGGGCGCTCTAAGGACTAGTGAGCAGTACTTC. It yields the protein CASSQGALRTSEQYF.

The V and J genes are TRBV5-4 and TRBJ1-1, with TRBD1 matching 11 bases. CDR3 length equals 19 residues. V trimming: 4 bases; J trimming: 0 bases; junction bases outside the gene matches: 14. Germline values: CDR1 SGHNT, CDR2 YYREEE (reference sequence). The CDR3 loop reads CASSPGQGASPGLNTEAFF. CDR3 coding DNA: TGTGCCAGCAGCCCTGGACAGGGGGCGTCCCCGGGGCTGAACACTGAAGCTTTCTTT.

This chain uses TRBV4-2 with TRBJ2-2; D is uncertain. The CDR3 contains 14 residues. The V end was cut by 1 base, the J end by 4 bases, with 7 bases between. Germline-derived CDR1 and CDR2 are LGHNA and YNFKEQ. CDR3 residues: CASSQVSGTGELFF. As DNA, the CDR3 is TGTGCCAGCAGCCAAGTTTCGGGCACCGGGGAGCTGTTTTTT.

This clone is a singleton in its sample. The CDR3 region has the DNA TGTGCCAGCAGCCCAGCAAGGGGCGCGGAGACCCAGTACTTC. Translated, it gives CASSPARGAETQYF. This chain connects TRBV11-3 to TRBJ2-5; tentative D call: TRBD1 (5 bases). V lost 5 bases and J lost 5, with 15 bases in between. Per germline, CDR1 SGHNT and CDR2 YENEEA. The CDR3 sequence is 14 residues long. The full variable domain, rest sourced from reference TRBV11-3 and TRBJ2-5, is EAGVVQSPRYKIIEKKQPVAFWCNPISGHNTLYWYLQNLGQGPELLIRYENEEAVDDSQLPKDRFSAERLKGVDSTLKIQPAELGDSAVYLCASSPARGAETQYFGPGTRLLVL.

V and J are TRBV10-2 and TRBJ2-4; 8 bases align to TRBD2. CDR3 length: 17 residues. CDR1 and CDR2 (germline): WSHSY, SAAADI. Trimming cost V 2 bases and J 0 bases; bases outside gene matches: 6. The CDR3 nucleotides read TGCGCCAGCAGTGAGAGGTCGGGGGGGCTAGCCAAAAACATTCAGTACTTC. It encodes CASSERSGGLAKNIQYF.

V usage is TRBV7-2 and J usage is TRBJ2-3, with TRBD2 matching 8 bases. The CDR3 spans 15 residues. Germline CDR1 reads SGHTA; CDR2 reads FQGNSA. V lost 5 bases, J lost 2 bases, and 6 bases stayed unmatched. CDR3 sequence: CASSTQRGTTDTQYF. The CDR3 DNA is TGTGCCAGCAGCACTCAGCGGGGGACCACAGATACGCAGTATTTT. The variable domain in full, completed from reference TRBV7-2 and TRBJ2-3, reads GAGVSQSPSNKVTEKGKDVELRCDPISGHTALYWYRQSLGQGLEFLIYFQGNSAPDKSGLPSDRFSAERTGGSVSTLTIQRTQQEDSAVYLCASSTQRGTTDTQYFGPGTRLTVL.

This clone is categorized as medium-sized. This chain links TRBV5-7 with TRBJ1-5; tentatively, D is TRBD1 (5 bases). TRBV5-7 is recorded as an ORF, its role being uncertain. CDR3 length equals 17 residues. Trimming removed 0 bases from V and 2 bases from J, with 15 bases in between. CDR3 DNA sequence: TGTGCCAGCAGCTTGGGGGGGGAAAGCCCCCGCAATCAGCCCCAGCATTTT. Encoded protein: CASSLGGESPRNQPQHF.

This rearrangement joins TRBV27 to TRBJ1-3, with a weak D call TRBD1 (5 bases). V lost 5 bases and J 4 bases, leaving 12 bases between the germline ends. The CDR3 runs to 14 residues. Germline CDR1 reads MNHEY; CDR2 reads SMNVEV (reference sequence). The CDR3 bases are TGTGCCAGCAGTCTTACAGGTTGGGGAAACACCATATATTTT. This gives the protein CASSLTGWGNTIYF.

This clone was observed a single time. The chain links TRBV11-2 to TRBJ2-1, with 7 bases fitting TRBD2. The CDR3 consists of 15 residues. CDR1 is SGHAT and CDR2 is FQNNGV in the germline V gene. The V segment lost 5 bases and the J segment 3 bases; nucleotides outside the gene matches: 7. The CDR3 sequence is CASSPRGSRYNEQFF. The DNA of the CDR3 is TGTGCCAGCAGCCCGCGGGGGTCCCGCTACAATGAGCAGTTCTTC.

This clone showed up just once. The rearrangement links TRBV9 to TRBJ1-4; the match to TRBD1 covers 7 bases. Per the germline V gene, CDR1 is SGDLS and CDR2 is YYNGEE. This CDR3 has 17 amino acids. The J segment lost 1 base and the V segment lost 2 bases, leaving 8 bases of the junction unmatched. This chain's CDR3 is CASSVRGGGLTNEKLFF. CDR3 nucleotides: TGTGCCAGCAGCGTGAGAGGGGGCGGCCTAACTAATGAAAAACTGTTTTTT. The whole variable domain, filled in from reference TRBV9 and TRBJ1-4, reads DSGVTQTPKHLITATGQRVTLRCSPRSGDLSVYWYQQSLDQGLQFLIQYYNGEERAKGNILERFSAQQFPDLHSELNLSSLELGDSALYFCASSVRGGGLTNEKLFFGSGTQLSVL.

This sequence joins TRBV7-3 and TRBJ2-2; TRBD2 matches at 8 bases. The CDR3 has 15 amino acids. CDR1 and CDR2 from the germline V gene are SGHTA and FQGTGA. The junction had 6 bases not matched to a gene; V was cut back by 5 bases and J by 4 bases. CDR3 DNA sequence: TGTGCCAGCAGCAGCGGGGGAATGGTCACCGGGGAGCTGTTTTTT. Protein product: CASSSGGMVTGELFF.

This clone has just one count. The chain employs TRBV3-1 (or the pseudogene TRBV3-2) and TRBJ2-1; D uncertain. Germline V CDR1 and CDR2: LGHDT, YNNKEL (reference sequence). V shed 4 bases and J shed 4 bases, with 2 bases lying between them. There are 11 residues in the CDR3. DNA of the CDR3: TGTGCCAGCAGCCTATACAATGAGCAGTTCTTC. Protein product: CASSLYNEQFF.

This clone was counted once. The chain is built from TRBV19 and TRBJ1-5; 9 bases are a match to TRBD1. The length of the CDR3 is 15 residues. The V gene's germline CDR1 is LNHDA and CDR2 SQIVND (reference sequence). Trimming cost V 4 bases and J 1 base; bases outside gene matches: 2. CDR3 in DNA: TGTGCCAGTAGTACAGGGACAGGGAGCAATCAGCCCCAGCATTTT. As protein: CASSTGTGSNQPQHF.

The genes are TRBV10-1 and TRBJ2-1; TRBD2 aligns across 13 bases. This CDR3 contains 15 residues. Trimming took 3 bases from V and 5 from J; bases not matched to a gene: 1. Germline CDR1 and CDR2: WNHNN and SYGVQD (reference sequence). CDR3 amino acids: CASSDGLAGDNEQFF. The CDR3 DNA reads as TGCGCCAGCAGTGACGGACTAGCGGGGGACAATGAGCAGTTCTTC.

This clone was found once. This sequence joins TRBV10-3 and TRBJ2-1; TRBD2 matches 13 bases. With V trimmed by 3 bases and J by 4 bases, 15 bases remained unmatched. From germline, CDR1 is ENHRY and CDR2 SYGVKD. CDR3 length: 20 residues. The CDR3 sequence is CAISDILETSGGRRYNEQFF. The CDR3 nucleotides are TGTGCCATCAGTGATATCCTCGAGACTAGCGGGGGGCGCAGGTACAATGAGCAGTTCTTC.

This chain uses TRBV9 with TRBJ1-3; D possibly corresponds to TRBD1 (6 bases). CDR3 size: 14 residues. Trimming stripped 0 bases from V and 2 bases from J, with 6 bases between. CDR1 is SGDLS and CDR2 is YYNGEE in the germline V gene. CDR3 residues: CASSVEGAGNTIYF. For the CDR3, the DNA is TGTGCCAGCAGCGTAGAGGGGGCTGGAAACACCATATATTTT.

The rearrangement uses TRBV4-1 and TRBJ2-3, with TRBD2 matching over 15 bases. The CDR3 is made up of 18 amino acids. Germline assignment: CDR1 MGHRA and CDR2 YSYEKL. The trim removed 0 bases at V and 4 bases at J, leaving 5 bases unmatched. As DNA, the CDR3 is TGCGCCAGCAGCCAAGATGAAGGACTAGCGGGGGGGTCAGATACGCAGTATTTT. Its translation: CASSQDEGLAGGSDTQYF.

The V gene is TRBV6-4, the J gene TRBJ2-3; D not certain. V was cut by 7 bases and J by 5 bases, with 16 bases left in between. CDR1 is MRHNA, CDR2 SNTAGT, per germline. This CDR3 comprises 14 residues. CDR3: CASKREPFGDTQYF. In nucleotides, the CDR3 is TGTGCCAGCAAACGCGAGCCATTCGGAGATACGCAGTATTTT.

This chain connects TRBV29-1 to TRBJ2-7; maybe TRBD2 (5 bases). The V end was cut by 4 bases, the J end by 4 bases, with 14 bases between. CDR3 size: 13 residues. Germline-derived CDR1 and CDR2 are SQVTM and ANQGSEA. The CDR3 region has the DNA TGCAGCGTTGCCCCCCTGGGGAGTTACGAGCAGTACTTC. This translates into CSVAPLGSYEQYF.

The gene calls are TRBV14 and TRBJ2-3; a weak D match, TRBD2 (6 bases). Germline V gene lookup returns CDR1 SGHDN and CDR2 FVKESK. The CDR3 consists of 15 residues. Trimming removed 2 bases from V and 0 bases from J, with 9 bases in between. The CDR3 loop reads CASSQWRGSTDTQYF. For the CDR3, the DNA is TGTGCCAGCAGCCAATGGCGGGGCAGCACAGATACGCAGTATTTT.

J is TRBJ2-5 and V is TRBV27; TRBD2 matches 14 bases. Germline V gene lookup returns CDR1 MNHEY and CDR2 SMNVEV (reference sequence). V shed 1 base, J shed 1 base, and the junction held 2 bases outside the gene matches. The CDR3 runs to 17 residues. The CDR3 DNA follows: TGTGCCAGCAGTTTATGGGGGACTAGCGGGAGCCAAGAGACCCAGTACTTC. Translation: CASSLWGTSGSQETQYF.

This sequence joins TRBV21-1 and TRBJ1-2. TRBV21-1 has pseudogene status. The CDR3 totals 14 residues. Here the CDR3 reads CASSKGYSTGGYTF. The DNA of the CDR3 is TGTGCCAGCAGCAAAGGATACTCCACGGGTGGCTACACCTTC.

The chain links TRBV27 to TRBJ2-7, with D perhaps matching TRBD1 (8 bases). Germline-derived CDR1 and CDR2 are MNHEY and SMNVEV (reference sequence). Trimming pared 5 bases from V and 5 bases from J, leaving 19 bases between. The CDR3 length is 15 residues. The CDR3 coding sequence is TGTGCCAGCAGTCCCAGACAGGGGAGGGTCAACGAGCAGTACTTC. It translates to CASSPRQGRVNEQYF.

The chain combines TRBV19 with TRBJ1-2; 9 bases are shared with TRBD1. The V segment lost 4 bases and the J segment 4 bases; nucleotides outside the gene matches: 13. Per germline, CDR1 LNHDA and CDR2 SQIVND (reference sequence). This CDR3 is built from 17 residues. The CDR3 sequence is CASSTPGKTGGAYGYTF. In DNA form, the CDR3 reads TGTGCCAGTAGTACCCCCGGAAAGACAGGGGGAGCCTATGGCTACACCTTC.

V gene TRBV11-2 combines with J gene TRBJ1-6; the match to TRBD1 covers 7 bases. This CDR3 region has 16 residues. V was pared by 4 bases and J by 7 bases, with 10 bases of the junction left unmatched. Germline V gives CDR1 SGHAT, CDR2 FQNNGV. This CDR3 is CASSSIRTGRNSPLHF. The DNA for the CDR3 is TGTGCCAGCAGCTCGATTCGGACAGGCCGGAATTCACCCCTCCACTTT.

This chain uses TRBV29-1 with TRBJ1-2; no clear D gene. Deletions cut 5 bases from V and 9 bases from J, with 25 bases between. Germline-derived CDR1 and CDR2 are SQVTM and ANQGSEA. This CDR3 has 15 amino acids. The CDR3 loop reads CSVPDPEKEGNRYTF. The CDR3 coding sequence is TGCAGCGTTCCCGACCCCGAAAAGGAGGGTAATCGCTACACCTTC.

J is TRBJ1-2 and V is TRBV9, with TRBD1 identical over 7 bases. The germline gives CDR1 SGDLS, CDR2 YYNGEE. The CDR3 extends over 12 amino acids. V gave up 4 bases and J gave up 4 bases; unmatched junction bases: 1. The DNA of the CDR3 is TGTGCCAGCAGCCGACAGGGCTATGGCTACACCTTC. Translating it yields CASSRQGYGYTF.